Below, 27 T cell receptor beta chains from the same sample are listed, as sequenced in a study of cytomegalovirus exposure and HLA in healthy donors. It was with 60 Vbeta and 13 Jbeta primers that the PCR ran. Here immunoSEQ multiplex PCR was the method, and the copy in TCRdb shows in-frame clones only, minus some. This sample has roughly 200,000 clones; roughly 81% occur once, and the top ten carry over 2%. Sequenced: PBMCs. These receptors were collected from a woman between 25 and 40 years old in good health and CMV-seropositive.

V and J are TRBV14 and TRBJ2-1; 8 positions match TRBD2. Germline V lookup: CDR1 SGHDN, CDR2 FVKESK. Trimming removed 1 base from V and 7 bases from J; junction bases left unmatched: 9. This CDR3 has 16 amino acids. In DNA form, the CDR3 reads TGTGCCAGCAGCCAAGGTCCGGGGGGGCCCCTGAATGAGCAGTTCTTC. Translation: CASSQGPGGPLNEQFF.

As regards this clone: Other DNA sequences in the sample encode the same CDR3. The rearrangement joins TRBV30 to TRBJ2-5; perhaps TRBD1 as D (8 bases). The CDR3 consists of 13 residues. V shed 7 bases and J shed 2 bases, with 14 bases lying between them. Germline CDR1 GTSNPN, CDR2 SVGIG (reference sequence). The CDR3 DNA is TGTGCCTTAGACAGGGGAGGGCAAGAGACCCAGTACTTC. Residues: CALDRGGQETQYF.

The chain recombines TRBV30 with TRBJ2-5; D gene uncertain. TRBJ2-7 matches the DNA end more closely, so the J call is doubtful. Germline V CDR1 and CDR2: GTSNPN, SVGIG (reference sequence). The CDR3 is 11 residues long. The CDR3 is CAWSVDYEQYF. DNA for the CDR3: TGTGCCTGGAGCGTCGACTACGAGCAGTACTTC.

This chain uses TRBV5-1 with TRBJ2-5; no clear D gene. CDR3 size: 13 residues. Germline CDR1 is SGHRS and CDR2 is YFSETQ. The V gene lost 4 bases and the J gene lost 0 bases, with 7 bases spanning the gap. Here the CDR3 reads CASSPYNQETQYF. CDR3 bases: TGCGCCAGCAGCCCGTATAACCAAGAGACCCAGTACTTC.

Notes on this clone: Other DNA sequences in the sample encode the same CDR3. The V and J genes are TRBV7-3 and TRBJ1-1; TRBD1 matches 9 bases. CDR3 length equals 14 residues. J gave up 4 bases and V 4 bases, and 4 bases lay outside the gene matches. From germline, CDR1 is SGHTA and CDR2 FQGTGA. The CDR3 coding sequence is TGTGCCAGCAGCTCACAGGGGGCGAGCACTGAAGCTTTCTTT. As protein: CASSSQGASTEAFF.

J is TRBJ2-6 and V is TRBV28; D uncertain. The CDR3 extends over 14 amino acids. V lost 8 bases to trimming and J lost 0 bases, with 8 bases between them. Germline CDR1 and CDR2: MDHEN and SYDVKM. CDR3 loop: CASYAISGANVLTF. The CDR3 DNA reads TGTGCCAGCTATGCTATCTCTGGGGCCAACGTCCTGACTTTC.

This chain links TRBV30 with TRBJ1-6, with 7 bases lining up with TRBD1. J gave up 5 bases and V 5 bases, and 3 bases lay outside the gene matches. CDR1 and CDR2 from the germline V gene are GTSNPN and SVGIG (reference sequence). CDR3 size: 13 residues. CDR3 residues: CAWVTGNNSPLHF. The CDR3 coding sequence is TGTGCCTGGGTGACAGGGAATAATTCACCCCTCCACTTT.

The genes are TRBV10-2 and TRBJ2-1; 9 bases line up with TRBD1. In germline, CDR1 is WSHSY, CDR2 SAAADI. The CDR3 spans 15 residues. The V gene end was trimmed by 6 bases and the J gene end by 7 bases; junction bases not matched to a gene: 10. In DNA, the CDR3 is TGCGCCAGCAGGCTGACAGGGGGGGGATTAAATGAGCAGTTCTTC. Translation: CASRLTGGGLNEQFF.

The chain carries TRBV6-5 and TRBJ1-5; D is perhaps TRBD1 (6 bases). CDR1 is MNHEY and CDR2 is SVGAGI in the germline V gene. The CDR3 runs to 13 residues. V lost 4 bases, J lost 6 bases, and 10 bases lay in between. The CDR3 coding sequence is TGTGCCAGCAGTTGGGGGGGGGCTCAGCCCCAGCATTTT. This sequence encodes CASSWGGAQPQHF.

This sequence joins TRBV7-2 and TRBJ2-5, with 9 bases aligning to TRBD2. In germline, CDR1 is SGHTA, CDR2 FQGNSA. The CDR3 length is 17 residues. V gave up 2 bases and J gave up 0 bases; unmatched junction bases: 7. The CDR3 reads CASSLYGSSGNQETQYF. CDR3 DNA sequence: TGTGCCAGCAGCTTATACGGGTCTAGCGGGAACCAAGAGACCCAGTACTTC.

The V call is TRBV19, the J call TRBJ1-2, with TRBD1 matching over 8 bases. The V gene's germline CDR1 is LNHDA and CDR2 SQIVND (reference sequence). Trimming removed 6 bases from V and 4 bases from J; junction bases left unmatched: 10. The CDR3 totals 15 residues. The CDR3 reads CASRQWTGSSYGYTF. The CDR3 bases are TGTGCCAGTAGGCAATGGACAGGGAGTAGCTATGGCTACACCTTC.

CDR3 DNA sequence: TGTGCCAGCAGCTTAGGTCCCCGACTGCTTTCTGGGGCCAACGTCCTGACTTTC. Amino acid sequence: CASSLGPRLLSGANVLTF. This chain uses TRBV11-2 with TRBJ2-6; no reliable D call. This CDR3 spans 18 amino acids. The V gene lost 1 base and the J gene lost 1 base, with 14 bases spanning the gap. Germline lookup yields CDR1 SGHAT and CDR2 FQNNGV. Drawing the rest from reference TRBV11-2 and TRBJ2-6, the complete variable domain is EAGVAQSPRYKIIEKRQSVAFWCNPISGHATLYWYQQILGQGPKLLIQFQNNGVVDDSQLPKDRFSAERLKGVDSTLKIQPAKLEDSAVYLCASSLGPRLLSGANVLTFGAGSRLTVL.

This chain joins TRBV25-1 and TRBJ1-1, with 7 nucleotides matching TRBD1. Germline trimming cut 2 bases from V and 1 base from J; bases unmatched to any gene: 7. Germline CDR1 MGHDK, CDR2 SYGVNS. The CDR3 runs to 16 residues. CDR3 amino acids: CASSEARGQTNTEAFF. The CDR3 nucleotides read TGTGCCAGCAGTGAAGCTCGGGGACAGACGAACACTGAAGCTTTCTTT.

This clone was observed a handful of times. The chain uses TRBV7-6 and TRBJ2-5, with 7 positions matching TRBD1. V lost 1 base, J lost 5 bases, and 7 bases stayed unmatched. In germline, CDR1 is SGHVS, CDR2 FNYEAQ. The CDR3 is made up of 15 amino acids. The CDR3 region has the DNA TGTGCCAGCAGCTTAGGGACAGGCGCCTGGGAGACCCAGTACTTC. Residues: CASSLGTGAWETQYF.

The chain employs TRBV7-2 and TRBJ2-5; 9 positions agree with TRBD2. Germline V lookup: CDR1 SGHTA, CDR2 FQGNSA. There are 16 residues in the CDR3. The J segment lost 5 bases and the V segment lost 8 bases, leaving 15 bases of the junction unmatched. The CDR3 spells CASLNPGVAGEETQYF. The CDR3 DNA reads TGTGCCAGCCTTAACCCCGGGGTAGCGGGGGAGGAGACCCAGTACTTC.

The chain has TRBV2 and TRBJ2-7, with 7 bases fitting TRBD1. The germline V gene has CDR1 SNHLY and CDR2 FYNNEI. Trimming took 6 bases from V and 5 from J; bases not matched to a gene: 13. This CDR3 region has 15 residues. In DNA form, the CDR3 reads TGTGCCAGCAGCCGAGACAGGGTCCGCTTGCACGAGCAGTACTTC. This codes for CASSRDRVRLHEQYF.

The chain employs TRBV18 and TRBJ1-4, with TRBD1 as a possible D gene (5 bases). The germline CDR1 and CDR2 sequences are KGHSH and LQKENI. The ends were cut back, 2 bases at V and 8 bases at J, with 15 bases in the middle. The CDR3 is 15 residues long. DNA for the CDR3: TGTGCCAGCTCACCATGGGGCTCCCTGGGCGAAAAACTGTTTTTT. Translating gives CASSPWGSLGEKLFF.

The chain joins TRBV28 to TRBJ2-4; TRBD1 might be the D (7 bases). The CDR3 totals 15 residues. From germline, CDR1 is MDHEN and CDR2 SYDVKM. V was pared by 5 bases and J by 2 bases, with 13 bases between. CDR3 loop: CASSQGGKTKNIQYF. The CDR3 region has the DNA TGTGCCAGCAGTCAGGGGGGAAAAACCAAAAACATTCAGTACTTC.

The chain joins TRBV7-2 to TRBJ1-3; 8 bases match TRBD1. The V segment lost 1 base and the J segment 4 bases; nucleotides outside the gene matches: 3. CDR3 size: 15 residues. Germline lookup yields CDR1 SGHTA and CDR2 FQGNSA. Here the CDR3 DNA reads TGTGCCAGCAGCTTAGAAAGGACAGGGGGAAACACCATATATTTT. It is translated as CASSLERTGGNTIYF.

The chain joins TRBV29-1 to TRBJ1-5, with a tentative D call TRBD1 (6 bases). The CDR3 length is 14 residues. The germline CDR1 and CDR2 sequences are SQVTM and ANQGSEA. The CDR3 here is CVSKGEGGNQPQHF. CDR3 bases: TGCGTAAGTAAAGGGGAGGGGGGCAATCAGCCCCAGCATTTT. The full variable domain, completed using reference TRBV29-1 and TRBJ1-5, is SAVISQKPSRDICQRGTSLTIQCQVDSQVTMMFWYRQQPGQSLTLIATANQGSEATYESGFVIDKFPISRPNLTFSTLTVSNMSPEDSSIYLCVSKGEGGNQPQHFGDGTRLSIL.

The chain uses TRBV7-2 and TRBJ2-3; D is possibly TRBD2 (6 bases). Germline V lookup: CDR1 SGHTA, CDR2 FQGNSA. Deletions cut 6 bases from V and 5 bases from J, with 15 bases between. This CDR3 is 14 amino acids long. The CDR3 reads CASRPFGGGDTQYF. CDR3 nucleotide sequence: TGTGCCAGCAGGCCCTTCGGGGGAGGAGATACGCAGTATTTT.

The chain carries TRBV19 and TRBJ2-1; 10 bases align to TRBD2. The V gene end was trimmed by 3 bases and the J gene end by 0 bases; junction bases not matched to a gene: 8. Germline CDR1 reads LNHDA; CDR2 reads SQIVND (reference sequence). The CDR3 extends over 18 amino acids. The CDR3 nucleotides are TGTGCCAGTAGTATCTCGACTAGCGGGCCGAGCTCCTACAATGAGCAGTTCTTC. Translating gives CASSISTSGPSSYNEQFF.

This clone occurred once. The same CDR3 arises from other DNA sequences in this sample as well. V and J are TRBV10-3 and TRBJ1-2; perhaps TRBD1 as D (5 bases). Trimming removed 0 bases from V and 3 bases from J, with 5 bases in between. The CDR3 has 13 residues. The germline V gene encodes CDR1 ENHRY and CDR2 SYGVKD. The CDR3 region is CAISESGDYGYTF. The CDR3 DNA reads as TGTGCCATCAGTGAGTCAGGGGACTATGGCTACACCTTC.

The chain carries TRBV4-1 and TRBJ2-1; D is uncertain. The CDR3 consists of 13 residues. Per germline, CDR1 MGHRA and CDR2 YSYEKL. In DNA, the CDR3 is TGCGCTGCGGCCGGCAGCCTTGGCAATGAGCAGTTCTTC. This sequence encodes CAAAGSLGNEQFF.

The chain joins TRBV5-1 to TRBJ2-1; D remains ambiguous. This CDR3 region has 14 residues. V was trimmed by 0 bases and J by 2 bases, leaving 6 bases between them. Germline-derived CDR1 and CDR2 are SGHRS and YFSETQ. CDR3 in amino acids: CASSLDGAYNEQFF. In nucleotides, the CDR3 is TGCGCCAGCAGCTTGGACGGAGCCTACAATGAGCAGTTCTTC.

This clone has just a few counts. The chain recombines TRBV29-1 with TRBJ1-2; D is possibly TRBD1 (5 bases). Germline V CDR1 and CDR2: SQVTM, ANQGSEA. V dropped 6 bases and J dropped 3 bases, with 14 bases sitting between them. The CDR3 has 13 amino acids. CDR3 in DNA: TGCAGCGTGGGGGACCGGAGGGACTATGGCTACACCTTC. It specifies CSVGDRRDYGYTF.

The rearrangement uses TRBV21-1 and TRBJ1-5; the table gives TRBD1 as D, unverified against the DNA. TRBV21-1 is a listed pseudogene. The CDR3 runs 16 residues. The CDR3, as DNA: TGTGCCAGCAGCAAAAAGAAGGGGGTTGGGGACCAGCCCCAGCATTTT. This codes for CASSKKKGVGDQPQHF.